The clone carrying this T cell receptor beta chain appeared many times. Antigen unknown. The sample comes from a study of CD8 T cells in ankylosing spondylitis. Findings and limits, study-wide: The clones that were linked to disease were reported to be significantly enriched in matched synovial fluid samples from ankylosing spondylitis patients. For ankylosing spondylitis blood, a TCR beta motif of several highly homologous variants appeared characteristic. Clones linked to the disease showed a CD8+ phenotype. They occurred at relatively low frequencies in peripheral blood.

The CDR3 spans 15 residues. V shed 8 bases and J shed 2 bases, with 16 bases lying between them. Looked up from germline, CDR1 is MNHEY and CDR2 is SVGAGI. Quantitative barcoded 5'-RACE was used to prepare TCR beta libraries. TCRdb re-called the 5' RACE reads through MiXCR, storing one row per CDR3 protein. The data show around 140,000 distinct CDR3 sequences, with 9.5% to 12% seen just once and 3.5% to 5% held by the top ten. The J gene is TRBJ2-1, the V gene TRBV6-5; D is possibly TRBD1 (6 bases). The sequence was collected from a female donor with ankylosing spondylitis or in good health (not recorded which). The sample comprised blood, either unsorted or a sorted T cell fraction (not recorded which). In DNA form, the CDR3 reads TGTGCCAGCCGGGCCCCAGGGGCAACCTACAATGAGCAGTTCTTC. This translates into CASRAPGATYNEQFF.